Below are 24 T cell receptor beta chains sequenced from a single sample in a study of cytomegalovirus exposure and HLA in healthy donors. The PCR made use of 60 Vbeta and 13 Jbeta primers. TCRdb's copy holds only in-frame clones and misses some; the assay was immunoSEQ multiplex PCR. The sample lists tens of thousands of clones; about 81% were seen once. Sequencing was done on a sample of PBMCs. These receptors all stem from a man between 18 and 35 years old in good health and CMV-seronegative.

The V gene is TRBV7-6, the J gene TRBJ1-1; D call uncertain. V dropped 2 bases and J dropped 4 bases, with 11 bases sitting between them. This CDR3 region has 14 residues. The germline CDR1 and CDR2 sequences are SGHVS and FNYEAQ. CDR3 nucleotides: TGTGCCAGCAGCTTATGGGAGGGTGGCACTGAAGCTTTCTTT. It translates to CASSLWEGGTEAFF.

The rearrangement links TRBV10-2 to TRBJ2-3, with 11 bases aligning to TRBD2. CDR1 is WSHSY and CDR2 is SAAADI in the germline V gene. The CDR3 spans 16 residues. J was trimmed by 2 bases and V by 3 bases; bases with no gene match: 4. The CDR3 protein is CASSEGTSGYTDTQYF. In nucleotides, the CDR3 is TGCGCCAGCAGTGAAGGGACTAGCGGTTACACAGATACGCAGTATTTT.

The V gene is TRBV14, the J gene TRBJ1-2; 7 nucleotides match TRBD1. Losses at the gene ends were 5 bases for V and 4 bases for J; bases not matched to a gene: 19. CDR1 and CDR2 from the germline V gene are SGHDN and FVKESK. The CDR3 is 18 residues long. DNA of the CDR3: TGTGCCAGCAGCGCACGACCCGGACAGGAAGGCGATAGCTATGGCTACACCTTC. The encoded protein is CASSARPGQEGDSYGYTF.

This sequence joins TRBV4-1 and TRBJ2-7, with a possible D match to TRBD1 (7 bases). The germline V and J ends were trimmed by 4 bases and 2 bases, with 15 bases remaining between them. Per the germline V gene, CDR1 is MGHRA and CDR2 is YSYEKL. This CDR3 has 15 residues. CDR3 nucleotides: TGCGCCAGCAGCCTCCAGGGGGGACCCGCCTACGAGCAGTACTTC. It yields the protein CASSLQGGPAYEQYF.

The genes are TRBV19 and TRBJ1-5, with D possibly matching TRBD1 (6 bases). The CDR3 is made up of 15 amino acids. Trimming removed 6 bases from V and 1 base from J, with 13 bases in between. Germline V CDR1 and CDR2: LNHDA, SQIVND (reference sequence). For the CDR3, the DNA is TGTGCCAGTAGCTCTTACAGGGAAAGCAATCAGCCCCAGCATTTT. Amino acid sequence: CASSSYRESNQPQHF.

This rearrangement joins TRBV2 to TRBJ1-5, with 7 bases aligning to TRBD1. The CDR3 contains 17 residues. Trimming removed 5 bases from V and 0 bases from J; junction bases left unmatched: 10. Germline V gene data show CDR1 as SNHLY and CDR2 as FYNNEI. DNA of the CDR3: TGTGCCAGCAGTCTAACGACAGGGAAATATAGCAATCAGCCCCAGCATTTT. Protein sequence: CASSLTTGKYSNQPQHF.

Regarding this clone: One end of the junction fails to match germline, which may point to a read error. V usage is TRBV7-7 and J usage is TRBJ2-7; TRBD2 agrees at 15 bases. This CDR3 spans 16 amino acids. CDR1 and CDR2 from the germline V gene are SSHAT and FNYEAQ (reference sequence). CDR3 residues: CASSFTRTSGRGEQYF. The CDR3 DNA is TGTGCTAGCAGCTTTACCCGGACTAGCGGGAGGGGGGAGCAGTACTTC.

The chain uses TRBV7-9 and TRBJ1-5, with 9 bases fitting TRBD1. Per the germline V gene, CDR1 is SEHNR and CDR2 is FQNEAQ (reference sequence). Trimming removed 5 bases from V and 11 bases from J; junction bases left unmatched: 10. The CDR3 has 14 residues. The CDR3 DNA sequence: TGTGCCAGCAGCCTCGGACAGGGGCTATGGTCCCAGCATTTT. Translating gives CASSLGQGLWSQHF.

This chain links TRBV5-8 with TRBJ2-1; 7 positions agree with TRBD1. There are 14 residues in the CDR3. V was pared by 5 bases and J by 0 bases, with 2 bases of the junction left unmatched. Germline CDR1 SGHTS, CDR2 YDEGEE. In DNA form, the CDR3 reads TGTGCCAGCAGATCAGGGGGCTCCTACAATGAGCAGTTCTTC. It is translated as CASRSGGSYNEQFF.

The CDR3 reads CASSPLTSGIQETQYF. CDR3 DNA: TGTGCCAGCTCACCGTTGACTAGCGGAATCCAAGAGACCCAGTACTTC. J is TRBJ2-5 and V is TRBV18; 9 nucleotides align to TRBD2. CDR1 and CDR2 from the germline V gene are KGHSH and LQKENI. This CDR3 is 16 amino acids long. Trimming at V came to 3 bases and at J to 1 base, leaving 6 bases not matched to a gene. Based on the CDR3 plus reference TRBV18 and TRBJ2-5, the full variable domain is NAGVMQNPRHLVRRRGQEARLRCSPMKGHSHVYWYRQLPEEGLKFMVYLQKENIIDESGMPKERFSAEFPKEGPSILRIQQVVRGDSAAYFCASSPLTSGIQETQYFGPGTRLLVL.

This clone was seen only once. CDR3 sequence (DNA): TGTGCCAGCTCACGGGCCTCTACAGGGGGAAACACTGAAGCTTTCTTT. It codes for CASSRASTGGNTEAFF. The V gene is TRBV18, the J gene TRBJ1-1, with TRBD1 matching over 8 bases. With V trimmed by 4 bases and J by 2 bases, 9 bases remained unmatched. This CDR3 comprises 16 residues. CDR1 is KGHSH and CDR2 is LQKENI in the germline V gene.

The V and J genes are TRBV30 and TRBJ1-5; D is ambiguous. Deletions cut 0 bases from V and 9 bases from J, with 21 bases between. CDR1 GTSNPN and CDR2 SVGIG come from the germline V gene (reference sequence). The CDR3 is made up of 16 amino acids. CDR3 nucleotides: TGTGCCTGGAGTGTATCGGAGGGCAGCCTTTGGGGGCCCCAGCATTTT. This translates into CAWSVSEGSLWGPQHF.

The chain combines TRBV10-1 with TRBJ1-5, with no clear D. V lost 2 bases and J 8 bases, leaving 7 bases between the germline ends. Germline V CDR1 and CDR2: WNHNN, SYGVQD (reference sequence). The CDR3 is made up of 12 amino acids. CDR3 residues: CASSEIGEPQHF. CDR3 coding DNA: TGCGCCAGCAGTGAGATCGGAGAGCCCCAGCATTTT.

The V and J genes are TRBV18 and TRBJ1-5; possibly TRBD1 for D (5 bases). V was cut by 6 bases and J by 6 bases, with 15 bases left in between. The CDR3 runs 14 residues. The germline V gene encodes CDR1 KGHSH and CDR2 LQKENI. The chain's CDR3 is CASSPDNSGQPQHF. Here the CDR3 DNA reads TGTGCCAGCTCCCCGGACAATTCTGGTCAGCCCCAGCATTTT. The whole variable domain, filled in from reference TRBV18 and TRBJ1-5, reads NAGVMQNPRHLVRRRGQEARLRCSPMKGHSHVYWYRQLPEEGLKFMVYLQKENIIDESGMPKERFSAEFPKEGPSILRIQQVVRGDSAAYFCASSPDNSGQPQHFGDGTRLSIL.

This rearrangement joins TRBV19 to TRBJ2-7; 10 bases map to TRBD2. CDR1 is LNHDA, CDR2 SQIVND, per germline (reference sequence). This CDR3 region has 14 residues. V lost 7 bases and J lost 2; bases outside the gene matches: 5. This CDR3 reads CASTGLAEPYEQYF. CDR3 in DNA: TGTGCCAGTACAGGACTAGCGGAACCCTACGAGCAGTACTTC.

The table lists this clone with a count of one. The chain is built from TRBV4-3 and TRBJ1-5; D is undetermined. Germline-derived CDR1 and CDR2 are LGHNA and YSLEER. The CDR3 is 17 amino acids. V lost 4 bases and J 4 bases, leaving 20 bases between the germline ends. The DNA of the CDR3 is TGCGCCAGCAGCCCCGAACGTCGGGGAGGACTAAATCAGCCCCAGCATTTT. Its translation is CASSPERRGGLNQPQHF.

This rearrangement joins TRBV30 to TRBJ1-4; no reliable D call. The CDR3 runs to 15 residues. V lost 1 base, J lost 4 bases, and 13 bases lay in between. The germline V gene encodes CDR1 GTSNPN and CDR2 SVGIG (reference sequence). CDR3 protein: CAWSALGRSNEKLFF. For the CDR3, the DNA is TGTGCCTGGAGTGCGTTGGGCAGAAGTAATGAAAAACTGTTTTTT. The full variable domain, in which reference TRBV30 and TRBJ1-4 provide the parts outside the CDR3, is SQTIHQWPATLVQPVGSPLSLECTVEGTSNPNLYWYRQAAGRGLQLLFYSVGIGQISSEVPQNLSASRPQDRQFILSSKKLLLSDSGFYLCAWSALGRSNEKLFFGSGTQLSVL.

V is TRBV19 and J is TRBJ2-1; D is perhaps TRBD2 (5 bases). This CDR3 has 13 residues. CDR1 and CDR2 (germline): LNHDA, SQIVND (reference sequence). Trimming removed 9 bases from V and 13 bases from J, with 22 bases in between. CDR3 residues: CASPVPSGLNQFF. The CDR3 nucleotides read TGTGCCAGCCCAGTACCAAGCGGCCTCAACCAGTTCTTC.

This sequence joins TRBV5-1 and TRBJ1-2, with 7 bases lining up with TRBD1. Trimming at V came to 2 bases and at J to 8 bases, leaving 9 bases not matched to a gene. Germline lookup yields CDR1 SGHRS and CDR2 YFSETQ. The CDR3 covers 14 residues. The CDR3 is CASSFRAGGIGYTF. CDR3 in DNA: TGCGCCAGCAGCTTCCGGGCAGGGGGAATAGGCTACACCTTC.

The chain is built from TRBV27 and TRBJ1-2, with TRBD1 as a possible D gene (6 bases). The CDR3 consists of 15 residues. Germline V gene sequence: CDR1 MNHEY, CDR2 SMNVEV (reference sequence). Trimming took 5 bases from V and 5 from J, leaving 18 bases between them. CDR3 sequence: CASSAQGSNGYGYTF. CDR3 nucleotide sequence: TGTGCCAGCAGTGCCCAGGGGTCTAATGGGTATGGCTACACCTTC.

This chain joins TRBV30 and TRBJ2-2; D is uncertain. Between the trimmed V and J ends, which lost 2 bases and 5 bases, there was a span of 3 bases. This CDR3 spans 11 amino acids. CDR1 GTSNPN and CDR2 SVGIG come from the germline V gene (reference sequence). The CDR3 region is CAWSQTGELFF. DNA for the CDR3: TGTGCCTGGAGTCAGACCGGGGAGCTGTTTTTT. The whole variable domain, remainder taken from reference TRBV30 and TRBJ2-2, is SQTIHQWPATLVQPVGSPLSLECTVEGTSNPNLYWYRQAAGRGLQLLFYSVGIGQISSEVPQNLSASRPQDRQFILSSKKLLLSDSGFYLCAWSQTGELFFGEGSRLTVL.

J is TRBJ2-3 and V is TRBV15; D ambiguous. The CDR3 sequence is 13 residues long. CDR1 LNHNV and CDR2 YYDKDF come from the germline V gene (reference sequence). Deletions cut 8 bases from V and 0 bases from J, with 9 bases between. Here the CDR3 DNA reads TGTGCCACCCTGGGCGCGAGCACAGATACGCAGTATTTT. Translating it yields CATLGASTDTQYF.

V and J are TRBV7-2 and TRBJ2-7; a weak D match, TRBD2 (5 bases). Trimming stripped 2 bases from V and 3 bases from J, with 14 bases between. The CDR3 totals 15 residues. Germline lookup yields CDR1 SGHTA and CDR2 FQGNSA. CDR3 residues: CASSLTYGGLYEQYF. In nucleotides, the CDR3 is TGTGCCAGCAGCTTAACTTACGGCGGGCTCTACGAGCAGTACTTC.

The chain links TRBV5-6 to TRBJ2-1; 7 nucleotides align to TRBD2. The V and J ends lost 1 base and 2 bases, in that order; junction bases with no gene match: 6. The germline V gene has CDR1 SGHDT and CDR2 YYEEEE. The CDR3 is made up of 16 amino acids. The CDR3 region is CASSLRLAVPYNEQFF. The CDR3 DNA reads TGTGCCAGCAGCTTGCGTCTAGCGGTTCCCTACAATGAGCAGTTCTTC.